The T cell receptor beta chain described here comes from a study of CD8 T cells in ankylosing spondylitis. Study results and caveats: Ankylosing spondylitis blood appeared to carry a characteristic TCR beta motif of roughly eight highly homologous variants. The clones that were linked to disease were reported to be significantly enriched in matched synovial fluid samples from ankylosing spondylitis patients. CD8+ disease-linked clones were present at relatively low frequencies in blood. In synovial fluid and blood from reactive arthritis, some motif variants were previously reported.

The V end was cut by 8 bases, the J end by 0 bases, with 13 bases between. The CDR3 covers 14 residues. Looked up from germline, CDR1 is LNHDA and CDR2 is SQIVND (reference sequence). A quantitative 5'-RACE method, one with molecular barcodes, was used to make TCR beta libraries. A single record per CDR3 protein comes from TCRdb applying MiXCR to the 5' RACE reads. The table lists 200,000 to 250,000 distinct CDR3 sequences, 6% to 8.5% of them singletons. For this clonotype: Antigen specificity is unknown.

This TCR came from a male donor with ankylosing spondylitis. This sequence joins TRBV19 and TRBJ1-1, with D perhaps TRBD1 (5 bases). Source material: blood, either unsorted or a sorted T cell fraction (not recorded which). The CDR3 reads CASEAGNMNTEAFF. DNA for the CDR3: TGTGCCAGTGAGGCAGGGAACATGAACACTGAAGCTTTCTTT.